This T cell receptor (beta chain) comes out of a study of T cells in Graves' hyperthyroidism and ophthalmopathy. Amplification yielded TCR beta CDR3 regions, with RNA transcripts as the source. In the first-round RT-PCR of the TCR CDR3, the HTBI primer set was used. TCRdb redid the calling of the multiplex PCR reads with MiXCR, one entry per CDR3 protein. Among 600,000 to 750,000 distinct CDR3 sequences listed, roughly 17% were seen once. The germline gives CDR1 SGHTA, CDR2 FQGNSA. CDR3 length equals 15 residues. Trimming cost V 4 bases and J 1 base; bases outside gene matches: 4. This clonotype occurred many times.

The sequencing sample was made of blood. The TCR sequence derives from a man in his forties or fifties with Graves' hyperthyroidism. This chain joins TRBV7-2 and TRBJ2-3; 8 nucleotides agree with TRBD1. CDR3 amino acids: CASSWGQVRTDTQYF. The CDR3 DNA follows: TGTGCCAGCAGCTGGGGACAGGTTCGCACAGATACGCAGTATTTT. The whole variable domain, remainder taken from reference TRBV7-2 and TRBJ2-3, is GAGVSQSPSNKVTEKGKDVELRCDPISGHTALYWYRQSLGQGLEFLIYFQGNSAPDKSGLPSDRFSAERTGGSVSTLTIQRTQQEDSAVYLCASSWGQVRTDTQYFGPGTRLTVL.